The 15 T cell receptor beta chains below come from one sample, sequenced in a study of Ad26.COV2.S vaccination and SARS-CoV-2 variants. Clones were sequenced by immunoSEQ multiplex PCR, and TCRdb holds only the in-frame ones, with some missing. This table has over 450,000 clones, approximately 90% appearing once. Noted treatment: some 20 received Ad26.COV2.S at low or high dose, single or two shots; several received placebo; per-sample allocation not given. Samples analyzed were those drawn on day 63 after the first vaccine or placebo injection. Sequencing was performed on peripheral blood, taken in a trial of Ad26.COV2.S vaccine versus placebo. Every receptor here comes from a person aged 18-65 years who received the Ad26.COV2.S COVID-19 vaccine or a placebo.

This chain links TRBV7-3 with TRBJ2-1; TRBD2 matches at 14 bases. The germline V gene has CDR1 SGHTA and CDR2 FQGTGA. Losses at the gene ends were 4 bases for V and 6 bases for J; bases not matched to a gene: 5. The CDR3 loop spans 16 amino acids. CDR3 sequence: CASSSAGLAGANEQFF. The CDR3 nucleotides are TGTGCCAGCAGCTCGGCGGGACTAGCGGGAGCCAATGAGCAGTTCTTC.

This sequence joins TRBV28 and TRBJ1-5; D unresolved. Germline V gene lookup returns CDR1 MDHEN and CDR2 SYDVKM. The CDR3 totals 15 residues. V lost 6 bases, J lost 1 base, and 13 bases lay in between. CDR3 bases: TGTGCCAGCAGCCAAGCTGCGGGAAGCAATCAGCCCCAGCATTTT. The encoded protein is CASSQAAGSNQPQHF.

The chain combines TRBV19 with TRBJ2-1; no definite D call. The CDR3 sequence is 14 residues long. The germline V gene has CDR1 LNHDA and CDR2 SQIVND (reference sequence). The V gene lost 9 bases and the J gene lost 0 bases, with 12 bases spanning the gap. CDR3 sequence (DNA): TGTGCCAGCGGAGTGCCGAGCTCCTACAATGAGCAGTTCTTC. This encodes CASGVPSSYNEQFF.

The chain is built from TRBV3-1 (or the pseudogene TRBV3-2) and TRBJ1-2; D unresolved. Germline CDR1 is LGHDT and CDR2 is YNNKEL (reference sequence). This CDR3 is 13 amino acids long. The germline V and J ends were trimmed by 4 bases and 9 bases, with 15 bases remaining between them. This chain's CDR3 is CASSPQTRGSYTF. In nucleotides, the CDR3 is TGTGCCAGCAGCCCGCAGACCCGAGGCAGCTACACCTTC.

This clone was seen once. The V gene is TRBV10-1, the J gene TRBJ2-1; maybe TRBD2 (5 bases). Germline CDR1 WNHNN, CDR2 SYGVQD (reference sequence). CDR3 length: 13 amino acids. CDR3 residues: CVCSGPSYNEQFF. The CDR3 DNA follows: TGCGTCTGCAGCGGTCCTTCCTACAATGAGCAGTTCTTC.

The chain links TRBV11-2 to TRBJ1-2; 7 bases are shared with TRBD1. Germline CDR1 reads SGHAT; CDR2 reads FQNNGV. V dropped 5 bases and J dropped 2; count of bases not matched to a gene: 8. The CDR3 totals 15 residues. The CDR3 DNA sequence: TGTGCCAGCAGCGGATACAGGGGTCCCAACTATGGCTACACCTTC. It is translated as CASSGYRGPNYGYTF.

The V and J genes are TRBV19 and TRBJ1-1; 9 nucleotides agree with TRBD1. V was clipped by 3 bases and J by 10 bases; unmatched bases: 6. CDR3 size: 13 residues. The V gene's germline CDR1 is LNHDA and CDR2 SQIVND (reference sequence). CDR3 coding DNA: TGTGCCAGTAGTATTTGGACAGGGGAGGGAGCTTTCTTT. As protein: CASSIWTGEGAFF.

The chain joins TRBV5-1 to TRBJ2-1; tentatively, D is TRBD2 (5 bases). Germline V lookup: CDR1 SGHRS, CDR2 YFSETQ. The CDR3 loop spans 13 amino acids. V was clipped by 4 bases and J by 0 bases, with 5 bases between them. The CDR3 sequence: CASSGSSYNEQFF. In DNA form, the CDR3 reads TGCGCCAGCAGCGGGAGCTCCTACAATGAGCAGTTCTTC.

The chain has TRBV14 and TRBJ2-5; D might be TRBD1 (6 bases). The V gene's germline CDR1 is SGHDN and CDR2 FVKESK. V shed 4 bases and J shed 5 bases, with 14 bases lying between them. The CDR3 totals 14 residues. CDR3 protein: CASSRGGSVETQYF. In DNA, the CDR3 is TGTGCCAGCAGCCGTGGGGGCTCGGTGGAGACCCAGTACTTC.

The chain joins TRBV11-2 to TRBJ2-1; no definite D call. The CDR3 extends over 15 amino acids. Germline CDR1 and CDR2: SGHAT and FQNNGV. V was trimmed by 4 bases and J by 0 bases, leaving 10 bases between them. The CDR3 DNA is TGTGCCAGCAGCTCTCTCGTCAGCTCCTACAATGAGCAGTTCTTC. It translates to CASSSLVSSYNEQFF.

The chain combines TRBV7-2 with TRBJ2-1; 11 bases fit TRBD2. This CDR3 spans 19 amino acids. V was pared by 0 bases and J by 6 bases, with 13 bases of the junction left unmatched. The germline V gene encodes CDR1 SGHTA and CDR2 FQGNSA. In DNA, the CDR3 is TGTGCCAGCAGCTTAGCGGCTAGCGGGGGGCCCTATTTGAGCAATGAGCAGTTCTTC. This encodes CASSLAASGGPYLSNEQFF.

This sequence joins TRBV29-1 and TRBJ1-5; D gene uncertain. The CDR3 contains 13 residues. Trimming shortened V by 4 bases and J by 0 bases, and 7 bases separated the two germline ends. From germline, CDR1 is SQVTM and CDR2 ANQGSEA. CDR3 sequence (DNA): TGCAGCGTTGCACAGAATAGCAATCAGCCCCAGCATTTT. This translates into CSVAQNSNQPQHF.

This chain connects TRBV2 to TRBJ1-4; no reliable D call. This CDR3 is built from 14 residues. With 3 bases removed from V and 0 bases from J, the gap between germline ends came to 5 bases. Germline V gene data show CDR1 as SNHLY and CDR2 as FYNNEI. The CDR3 sequence is CASSDGATNEKLFF. CDR3 nucleotides: TGTGCCAGCAGTGATGGCGCAACTAATGAAAAACTGTTTTTT.

A few counts support this clone. Here the CDR3 reads CASRKNQGAYNEQFF. DNA of the CDR3: TGTGCCAGCAGAAAAAACCAAGGAGCCTACAATGAGCAGTTCTTC. J is TRBJ2-1 and V is TRBV6-6; D not resolved. V gave up 6 bases and J gave up 2 bases, with 14 bases separating them. This CDR3 comprises 15 residues. The germline V gene encodes CDR1 MNHNY and CDR2 SVGAGI (reference sequence).

The chain carries TRBV2 and TRBJ1-6; D call uncertain. Germline V gene lookup returns CDR1 SNHLY and CDR2 FYNNEI. V shed 1 base and J shed 9 bases, with 10 bases lying between them. CDR3 length equals 14 residues. The CDR3 spells CASSEGQKSSPLHF. CDR3 coding DNA: TGTGCCAGCAGTGAAGGTCAGAAATCTTCACCCCTCCACTTT.